One and the same sample provided the 8 T cell receptor beta chains below, sequenced in a study of T cells in Graves' hyperthyroidism and ophthalmopathy. Template material for amplifying TCR beta CDR3 regions consisted of RNA transcripts. RT-PCR in the first round (using the HTBI primer set) targeted the TCR CDR3. Each CDR3 protein gets one entry after TCRdb re-called the multiplex PCR reads with MiXCR. The sample shows some 770,000 distinct CDR3 sequences, about 17% of them seen only once. Sequencing input: blood. All receptors come from a man between 18 and 29 years old with Graves' hyperthyroidism.

This clonotype was counted between two and nine times. The rearrangement joins TRBV7-9 to TRBJ2-7; 8 positions match TRBD2. V shed 5 bases, J shed 4 bases, and the junction held 7 bases outside the gene matches. The CDR3 is made up of 14 amino acids. Per the germline V gene, CDR1 is SEHNR and CDR2 is FQNEAQ (reference sequence). The CDR3: CASSPGGGRYEQYF. DNA for the CDR3: TGTGCCAGCAGCCCGGGGGGGGGAAGGTACGAGCAGTACTTC. Based on the CDR3 plus reference TRBV7-9 and TRBJ2-7, the full variable domain is DTGVSQNPRHKITKRGQNVTFRCDPISEHNRLYWYRQTLGQGPEFLTYFQNEAQLEKSRLLSDRFSAERPKGSFSTLEIQRTEQGDSAMYLCASSPGGGRYEQYFGPGTRLTVT.

This clonotype was seen a handful of times. This chain uses TRBV9 with TRBJ2-2, with D perhaps TRBD1 (5 bases). The V end was cut by 2 bases, the J end by 5 bases, with 10 bases between. CDR3 size: 14 residues. The germline CDR1 and CDR2 sequences are SGDLS and YYNGEE. The CDR3 loop reads CASSVPTGTGELFF. As DNA, the CDR3 is TGTGCCAGCAGCGTTCCTACAGGAACCGGGGAGCTGTTTTTT.

The gene calls are TRBV29-1 and TRBJ2-5, with D possibly matching TRBD1 (7 bases). The CDR3 is 14 amino acids. CDR1 and CDR2 (germline): SQVTM, ANQGSEA. Trimming left V 5 bases short and J 2 bases short, with 15 bases between. In nucleotides, the CDR3 is TGCAGCGTTTTCTTGACAGGGAGGCAAGAGACCCAGTACTTC. Its protein product is CSVFLTGRQETQYF.

This clonotype was seen repeatedly, ten times or more. The chain links TRBV6-1 to TRBJ2-7; 8 bases line up with TRBD2. Germline assignment: CDR1 MNHNS and CDR2 SASEGT. This CDR3 contains 14 residues. The V segment lost 7 bases and the J segment 6 bases; nucleotides outside the gene matches: 11. As DNA, the CDR3 is TGTGCCAGCATAGGGCGGGGGGAATCCCGCGAGCAGTACTTC. This codes for CASIGRGESREQYF.

This clonotype was picked up many times. As DNA, the CDR3 is TGTGCCAGCAGTCGGACTAGCGGGTTTAGCTCCTACGAGCAGTACTTC. It is translated as CASSRTSGFSSYEQYF. The V and J genes are TRBV12-3 or TRBV12-4 and TRBJ2-7, with TRBD2 matching 11 bases. This CDR3 contains 16 residues. The V segment lost 5 bases and the J segment 0 bases; nucleotides outside the gene matches: 6.

This clonotype was found many times. The chain combines TRBV12-5 with TRBJ2-4, with D perhaps TRBD1 (6 bases). Trimming removed 1 base at V and 8 bases at J, with 12 bases between. The CDR3 consists of 14 residues. Germline assignment: CDR1 LGHNT and CDR2 FRNRAP. This chain's CDR3 is CASGLDRVLDIQYF. The DNA for the CDR3 is TGTGCTAGTGGTTTGGACAGGGTACTTGACATTCAGTACTTC.

The V and J genes are TRBV4-1 and TRBJ1-1; 9 bases match TRBD1. The CDR3 has 15 residues. Germline trimming cut 3 bases from V and 1 base from J; bases unmatched to any gene: 3. CDR1 MGHRA and CDR2 YSYEKL come from the germline V gene. The CDR3 DNA reads TGCGCCAGCAGCCATTTACAGGGGGCGAACACTGAAGCTTTCTTT. This sequence encodes CASSHLQGANTEAFF.

This clonotype was detected many times. V gene TRBV7-2 combines with J gene TRBJ2-7, with D possibly matching TRBD2 (5 bases). Looked up from germline, CDR1 is SGHTA and CDR2 is FQGNSA. CDR3 length equals 13 residues. Trimming left V 3 bases short and J 5 bases short, with 11 bases between. CDR3 in amino acids: CASSFKAGDEQYF. DNA of the CDR3: TGTGCCAGCAGCTTCAAAGCCGGGGACGAGCAGTACTTC.